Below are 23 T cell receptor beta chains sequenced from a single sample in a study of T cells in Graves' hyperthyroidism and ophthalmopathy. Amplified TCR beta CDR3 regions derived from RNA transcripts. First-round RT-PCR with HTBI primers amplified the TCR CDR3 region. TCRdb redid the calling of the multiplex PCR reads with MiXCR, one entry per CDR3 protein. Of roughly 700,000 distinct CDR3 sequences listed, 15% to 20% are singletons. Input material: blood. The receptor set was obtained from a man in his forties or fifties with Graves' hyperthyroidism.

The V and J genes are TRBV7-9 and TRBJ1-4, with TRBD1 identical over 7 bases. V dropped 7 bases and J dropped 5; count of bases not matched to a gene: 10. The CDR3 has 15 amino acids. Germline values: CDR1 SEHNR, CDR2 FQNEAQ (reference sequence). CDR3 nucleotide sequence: TGTGCCAGCACCCCCACAGGGGCGCCCAATGAAAAACTGTTTTTT. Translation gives CASTPTGAPNEKLFF.

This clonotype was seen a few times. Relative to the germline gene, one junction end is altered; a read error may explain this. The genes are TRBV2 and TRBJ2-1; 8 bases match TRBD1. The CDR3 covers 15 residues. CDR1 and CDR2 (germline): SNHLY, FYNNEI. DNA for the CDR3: TGTACCAGCAGCGTGGGACAGGATATATCCAATGAGCAGTTCTTC. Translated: CTSSVGQDISNEQFF.

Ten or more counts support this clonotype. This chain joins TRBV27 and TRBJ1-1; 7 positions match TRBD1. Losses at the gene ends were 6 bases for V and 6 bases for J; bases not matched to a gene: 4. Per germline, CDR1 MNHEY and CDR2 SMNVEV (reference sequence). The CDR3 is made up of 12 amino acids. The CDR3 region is CASRQGWSEAFF. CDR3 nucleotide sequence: TGTGCCAGCAGACAGGGGTGGTCTGAAGCTTTCTTT.

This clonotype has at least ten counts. CDR3 in amino acids: CATSRDLVLAGEAPYNEQFF. Here the CDR3 DNA reads TGTGCCACCAGCAGAGATCTAGTCCTAGCGGGAGAGGCCCCCTACAATGAGCAGTTCTTC. The genes are TRBV15 and TRBJ2-1; TRBD2 matches at 10 bases. Germline loops: CDR1 LNHNV, CDR2 YYDKDF (reference sequence). V lost 0 bases, J lost 2 bases, and 13 bases stayed unmatched. The CDR3 length is 20 residues.

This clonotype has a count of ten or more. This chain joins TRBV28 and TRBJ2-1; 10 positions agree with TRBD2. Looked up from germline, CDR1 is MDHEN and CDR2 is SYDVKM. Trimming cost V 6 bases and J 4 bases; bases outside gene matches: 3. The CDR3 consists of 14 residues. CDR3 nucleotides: TGTGCCAGCAGGACTAGCGGGTTGTACAATGAGCAGTTCTTC. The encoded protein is CASRTSGLYNEQFF.

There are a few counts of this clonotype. CDR3 region: CALETSRGELFF. The CDR3 DNA reads as TGTGCCCTCGAGACTAGTCGCGGGGAGCTGTTTTTT. V gene TRBV6-2 or TRBV6-3 combines with J gene TRBJ2-2, with D perhaps matching TRBD2 (6 bases). The CDR3 contains 12 residues. In germline, CDR1 is MNHEY, CDR2 SVGEGT. The germline V and J ends were trimmed by 11 bases and 7 bases, with 14 bases remaining between them.

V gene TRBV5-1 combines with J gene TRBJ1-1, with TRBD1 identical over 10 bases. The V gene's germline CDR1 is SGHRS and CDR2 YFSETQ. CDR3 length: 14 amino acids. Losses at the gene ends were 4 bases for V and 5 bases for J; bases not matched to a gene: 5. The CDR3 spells CASSGQGVRTEAFF. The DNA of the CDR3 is TGCGCCAGCAGCGGACAGGGGGTACGGACTGAAGCTTTCTTT.

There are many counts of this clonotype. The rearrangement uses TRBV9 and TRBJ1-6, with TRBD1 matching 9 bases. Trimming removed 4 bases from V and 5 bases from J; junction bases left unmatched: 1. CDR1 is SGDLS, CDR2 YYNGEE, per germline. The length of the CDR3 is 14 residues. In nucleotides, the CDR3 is TGTGCCAGCAGCCGGACAGGGGATAATTCACCCCTCCACTTT. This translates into CASSRTGDNSPLHF.

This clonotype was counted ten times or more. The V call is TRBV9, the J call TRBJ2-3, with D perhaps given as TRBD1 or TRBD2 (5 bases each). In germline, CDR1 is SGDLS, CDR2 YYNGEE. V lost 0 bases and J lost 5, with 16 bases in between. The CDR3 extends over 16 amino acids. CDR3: CASSVAHTGARDTQYF. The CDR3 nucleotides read TGTGCCAGCAGCGTAGCTCACACCGGGGCGAGAGATACGCAGTATTTT.

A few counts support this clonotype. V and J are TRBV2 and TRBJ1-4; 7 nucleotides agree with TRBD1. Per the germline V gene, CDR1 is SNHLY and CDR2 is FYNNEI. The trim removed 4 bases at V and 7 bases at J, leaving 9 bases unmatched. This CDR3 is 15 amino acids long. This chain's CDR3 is CASSGSPGQSEKLFF. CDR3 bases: TGTGCCAGCAGTGGATCACCGGGACAGAGTGAAAAACTGTTTTTT. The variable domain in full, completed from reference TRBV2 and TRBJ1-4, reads EPEVTQTPSHQVTQMGQEVILRCVPISNHLYFYWYRQILGQKVEFLVSFYNNEISEKSEIFDDQFSVERPDGSNFTLKIRSTKLEDSAMYFCASSGSPGQSEKLFFGSGTQLSVL.

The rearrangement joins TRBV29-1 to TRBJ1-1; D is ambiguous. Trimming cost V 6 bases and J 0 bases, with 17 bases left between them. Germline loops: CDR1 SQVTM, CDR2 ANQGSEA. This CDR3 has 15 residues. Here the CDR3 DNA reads TGCAGCGTCCCCAGTCCGTGGGAAATGAACACTGAAGCTTTCTTT. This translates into CSVPSPWEMNTEAFF.

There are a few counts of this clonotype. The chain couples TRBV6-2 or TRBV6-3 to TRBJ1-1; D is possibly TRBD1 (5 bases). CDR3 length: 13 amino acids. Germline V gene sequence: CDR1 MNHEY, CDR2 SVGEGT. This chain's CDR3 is CATWGIKNTEAFF. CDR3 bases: TGTGCTACGTGGGGGATAAAGAACACTGAAGCTTTCTTT.

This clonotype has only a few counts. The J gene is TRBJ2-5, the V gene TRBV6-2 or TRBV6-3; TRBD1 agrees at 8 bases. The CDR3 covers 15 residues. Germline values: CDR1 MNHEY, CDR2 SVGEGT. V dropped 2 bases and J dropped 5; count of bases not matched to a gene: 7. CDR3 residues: CASSYGDRGWETQYF. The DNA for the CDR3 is TGTGCCAGCAGTTACGGTGACAGGGGCTGGGAGACCCAGTACTTC.

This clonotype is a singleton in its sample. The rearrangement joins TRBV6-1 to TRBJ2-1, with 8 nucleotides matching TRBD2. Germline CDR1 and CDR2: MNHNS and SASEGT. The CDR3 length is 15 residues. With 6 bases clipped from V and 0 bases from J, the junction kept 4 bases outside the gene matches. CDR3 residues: CASRKTSASYNEQFF. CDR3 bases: TGTGCCAGCAGGAAGACTAGCGCCTCCTACAATGAGCAGTTCTTC.

The CDR3 protein is CASSYGTGRNEQFF. Here the CDR3 DNA reads TGTGCCAGCAGTTACGGGACAGGGCGCAATGAGCAGTTCTTC. The chain combines TRBV6-2 or TRBV6-3 with TRBJ2-1; TRBD1 matches 9 bases. Trimming removed 2 bases from V and 6 bases from J; junction bases left unmatched: 2. This CDR3 has 14 residues. Germline V gene data show CDR1 as MNHEY and CDR2 as SVGEGT.

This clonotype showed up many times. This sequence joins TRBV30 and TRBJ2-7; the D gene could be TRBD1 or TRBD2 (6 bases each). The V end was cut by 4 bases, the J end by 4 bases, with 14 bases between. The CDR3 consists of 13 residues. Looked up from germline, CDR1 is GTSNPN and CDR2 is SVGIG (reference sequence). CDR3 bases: TGTGCCTGGACATACGGGGGCGCGTACGAGCAGTACTTC. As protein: CAWTYGGAYEQYF.

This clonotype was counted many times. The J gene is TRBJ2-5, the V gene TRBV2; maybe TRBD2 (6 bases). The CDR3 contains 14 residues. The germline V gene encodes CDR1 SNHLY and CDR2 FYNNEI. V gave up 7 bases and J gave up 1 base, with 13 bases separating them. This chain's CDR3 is CASTGGGPQETQYF. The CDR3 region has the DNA TGTGCCAGCACTGGGGGAGGACCCCAAGAGACCCAGTACTTC.

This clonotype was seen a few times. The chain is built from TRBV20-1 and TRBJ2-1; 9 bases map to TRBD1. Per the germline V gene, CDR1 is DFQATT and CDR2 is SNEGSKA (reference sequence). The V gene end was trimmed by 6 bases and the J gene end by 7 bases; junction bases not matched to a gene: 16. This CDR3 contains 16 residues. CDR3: CSAPTLSGQGTNEQFF. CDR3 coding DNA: TGCAGTGCACCAACTCTGTCGGGACAGGGTACGAATGAGCAGTTCTTC.

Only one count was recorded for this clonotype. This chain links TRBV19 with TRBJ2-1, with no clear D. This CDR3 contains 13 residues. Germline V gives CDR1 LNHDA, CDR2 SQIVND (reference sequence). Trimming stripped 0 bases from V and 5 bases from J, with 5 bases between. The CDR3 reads CASSIDFNNEQFF. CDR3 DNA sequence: TGTGCCAGTAGTATAGATTTCAACAATGAGCAGTTCTTC.

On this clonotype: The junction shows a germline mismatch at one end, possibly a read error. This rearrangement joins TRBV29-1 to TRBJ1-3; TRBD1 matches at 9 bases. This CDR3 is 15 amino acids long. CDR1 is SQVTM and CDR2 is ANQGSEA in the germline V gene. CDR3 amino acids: CSVEDPDRGGNAIYF. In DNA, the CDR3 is TGCAGCGTTGAAGATCCGGACAGGGGAGGAAACGCCATATATTTT.

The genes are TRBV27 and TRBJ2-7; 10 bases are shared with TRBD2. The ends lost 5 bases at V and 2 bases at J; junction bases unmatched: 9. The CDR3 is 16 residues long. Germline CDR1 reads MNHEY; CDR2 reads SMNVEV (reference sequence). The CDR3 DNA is TGTGCCAGCAGTCATCAACCCGGGACTAGCGCCTACGAGCAGTACTTC. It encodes CASSHQPGTSAYEQYF.

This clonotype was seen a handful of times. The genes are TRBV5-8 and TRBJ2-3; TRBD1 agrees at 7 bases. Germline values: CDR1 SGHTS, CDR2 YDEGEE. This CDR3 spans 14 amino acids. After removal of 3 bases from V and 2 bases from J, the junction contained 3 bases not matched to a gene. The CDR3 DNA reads TGTGCCAGCAGCTGGGGACAGTTCACAGATACGCAGTATTTT. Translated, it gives CASSWGQFTDTQYF. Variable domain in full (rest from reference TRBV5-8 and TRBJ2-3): EAGVTQSPTHLIKTRGQQATLRCSPISGHTSVYWYQQALGLGLQFLLWYDEGEERNRGNFPPRFSGRQFPNYSSELNVNALELEDSALYLCASSWGQFTDTQYFGPGTRLTVL.

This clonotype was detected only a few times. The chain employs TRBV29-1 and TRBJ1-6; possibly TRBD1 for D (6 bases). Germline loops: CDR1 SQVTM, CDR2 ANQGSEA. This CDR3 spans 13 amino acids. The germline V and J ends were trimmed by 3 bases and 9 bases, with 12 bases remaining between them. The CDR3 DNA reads TGCAGCGTTGATACAGGGAGAGGTTCACCCCTCCACTTT. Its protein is CSVDTGRGSPLHF. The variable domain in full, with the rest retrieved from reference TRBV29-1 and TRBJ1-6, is SAVISQKPSRDICQRGTSLTIQCQVDSQVTMMFWYRQQPGQSLTLIATANQGSEATYESGFVIDKFPISRPNLTFSTLTVSNMSPEDSSIYLCSVDTGRGSPLHFGNGTRLTVT.